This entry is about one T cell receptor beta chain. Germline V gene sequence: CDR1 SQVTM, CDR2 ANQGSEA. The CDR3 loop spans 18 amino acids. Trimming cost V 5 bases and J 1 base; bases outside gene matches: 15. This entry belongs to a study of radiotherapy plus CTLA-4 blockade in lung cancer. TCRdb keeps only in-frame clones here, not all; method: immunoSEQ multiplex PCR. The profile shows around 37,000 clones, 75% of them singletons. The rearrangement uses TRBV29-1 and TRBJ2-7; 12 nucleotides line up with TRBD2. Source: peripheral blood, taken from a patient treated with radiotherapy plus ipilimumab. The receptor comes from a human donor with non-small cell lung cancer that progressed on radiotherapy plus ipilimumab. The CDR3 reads CSVLGRQALAGGSYEQYF. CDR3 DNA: TGCAGCGTTTTAGGGAGGCAGGCTCTAGCGGGGGGGTCCTACGAGCAGTACTTC.